This T cell receptor beta chain emerged from a study of blood T cell repertoires in COVID-19. Study summary: Sample material is recorded as cDNA or gDNA derived from T cells, B-cell-depleted T cells, or PBMCs.

This clone showed up just once. The trim removed 9 bases at V and 0 bases at J, leaving 20 bases unmatched. The CDR3 has 19 amino acids. Germline CDR1 reads WNHNN; CDR2 reads SYGVQD (reference sequence). Produced via immunoSEQ multiplex PCR; TCRdb's table is partial and in-frame only. There are tens of thousands of clones in the sample; approximately 92% occur only once, and around 40% lies in the top ten. One Seattle source followed patients from active infection through their disease course. This TCR derives from a woman aged 55-70 years with COVID-19, enrolled during active disease. The chain carries TRBV10-1 and TRBJ1-5; TRBD1 matches 7 bases. Input material: peripheral blood. DNA for the CDR3: TGCGCCAGAAACACAGGGGCCCAGGGGGGTTTATATAGCAATCAGCCCCAGCATTTT. This translates into CARNTGAQGGLYSNQPQHF.